This T cell receptor (beta chain) came from a study of response to subunit inactivated influenza vaccine (dated 2018 in TCRdb). A note on the overall study: To follow how T cells responded to a trivalent subunit inactivated influenza vaccine, the researchers relied on deep quantitative profiling of the T cell receptor repertoire. On the study overall, not on this receptor specifically: The authors proposed that each seasonal influenza vaccination may bring in only a limited number of new T cells.

There are many counts of this clonotype. Its antigen target is currently unknown. Nothing much larger sits one base from this clone, and base qualities are not available. Preparation of the library involved RT-PCR. Sequencing relied on an Illumina HiSeq 2500. TCRdb reprocessing: public reads trimmed at Q25 with fastp, clones called with MiXCR, in-frame beta chains kept. Entries are consolidated by CDR3 protein sequence, retaining the most common genes and DNA. This sample lists 500,000 or so distinct CDR3 sequences; approximately 17% were detected once. The top ten hold less than 4% of the sample. The TCR comes from a man aged 50 to 75 who received an inactivated influenza vaccine. Donor details come from another sample of the same person, matched by shared clones. Sample: CD4+ T cells sorted from PBMCs, taken less than 30 months after vaccination.

This receptor has the CDR3 CASSQDLANYGYTF. The bases read TGCGCCAGCAGCCAAGATTTGGCGAACTATGGCTACACCTTC. The chain is encoded by TRBV4-1 joined to TRBJ1-2, with the D gene call left open. The trim is 0 bases for V and 2 bases for J, with a gap of 7 bases between the germline ends. The germline V gene encodes CDR1 MGHRA and CDR2 YSYEKL. From cysteine to phenylalanine, the CDR3 is 14 amino acids long. Just CDR3 DNA is preserved here, 42 bases in frame from base 1.